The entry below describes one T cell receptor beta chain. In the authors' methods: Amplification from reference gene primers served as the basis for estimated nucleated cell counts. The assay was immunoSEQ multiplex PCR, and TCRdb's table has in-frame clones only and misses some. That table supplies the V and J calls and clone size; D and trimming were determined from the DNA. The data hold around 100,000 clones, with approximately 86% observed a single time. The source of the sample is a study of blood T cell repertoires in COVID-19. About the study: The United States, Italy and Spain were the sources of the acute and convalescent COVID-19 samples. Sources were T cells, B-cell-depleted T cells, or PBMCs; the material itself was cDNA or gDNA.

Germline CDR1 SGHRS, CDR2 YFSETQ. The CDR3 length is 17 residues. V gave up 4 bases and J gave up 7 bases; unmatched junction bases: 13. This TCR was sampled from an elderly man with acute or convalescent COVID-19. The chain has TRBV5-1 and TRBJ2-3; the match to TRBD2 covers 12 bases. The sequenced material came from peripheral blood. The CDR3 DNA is TGCGCCAGCAGCCCTAAGTGGACTAGCGGGACCCCAAATACGCAGTATTTT. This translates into CASSPKWTSGTPNTQYF.